This TCR beta chain was observed in a study of Ad26.COV2.S vaccination and SARS-CoV-2 variants. About this clone itself: As yet, its antigen is unknown.

The method was immunoSEQ multiplex PCR; TCRdb's version includes in-frame clones alone and lacks a portion of them. This sample yields 43,000 or so clones, of which around 83% are seen a single time; less than 50% belongs to the top ten. Study conclusions and caveats: Analyses of TCR breadth and depth may have underestimated total T cell responses. Non-spike TCR breadth was similar in vaccine and placebo recipients.

The CDR3 spans 16 residues. Germline values: CDR1 SNHLY, CDR2 FYNNEI. V lost 8 bases and J 5 bases, leaving 24 bases between the germline ends. The receptor was derived from a human donor who had recovered from COVID-19. The source was peripheral blood, collected after recovery from COVID-19. The V call is TRBV2, the J call TRBJ1-1; D possibly corresponds to TRBD1 (5 bases). The CDR3 sequence is CASQKRGQRGDTEAFF. The CDR3 nucleotides are TGTGCCAGCCAAAAGAGAGGCCAGAGAGGGGATACTGAAGCTTTCTTT.